Sequencing of this TCR beta chain was carried out in a study of shared clonotypes between healthy human individuals. Study at large: Donors were a couple of women and a few men aged 18 to 49.

Per the authors' pipeline: Filtering differed since immunoSEQ provided only junctions, with no quality scores. The method was immunoSEQ multiplex PCR; TCRdb's version includes in-frame clones alone and lacks a portion of them. From that table come the V and J calls and clone size; the DNA was used to work out D and trimming. This repertoire shows some 92,000 clones, around half found once; its top ten account for about 16%. The V and J ends lost 2 bases and 10 bases respectively, with 15 bases between them. The CDR3 sequence is 13 residues long. Germline V gene data show CDR1 as GTSNPN and CDR2 as SVGIG (reference sequence). This clone was picked up a small number of times. What it binds is unknown. Study findings and constraints: Specimens sampled were limited to blood, with tissue repertoires likely differing.

The chain carries TRBV30 and TRBJ2-1; unclear D gene. The clonotype was recovered from a woman between 35 and 50 years old in good health. Some clones in this sample may be carry-over from other donors' samples. Sequenced input: PBMCs. The CDR3 region is CAWSPLPAGEQFF. In DNA, the CDR3 is TGTGCCTGGAGTCCCCTCCCAGCCGGGGAGCAGTTCTTC.